This T cell receptor (beta chain) was sequenced during a study of cytomegalovirus exposure and HLA in healthy donors. V trimming: 6 bases; J trimming: 2 bases; junction bases outside the gene matches: 8. The CDR3 covers 15 residues. CDR1 and CDR2 from the germline V gene are MNHNS and SASEGT. Assay: immunoSEQ multiplex PCR; the TCRdb copy retains only in-frame clones and omits some. The sample holds tens of thousands of clones, around 97% seen once. The TCR sequence derives from a man between 18 and 29 years old in good health and CMV-seronegative. What was sequenced was PBMCs. The chain links TRBV6-1 to TRBJ2-5; 8 bases are shared with TRBD2. The CDR3 DNA is TGTGCCAGCAGAACCGGACTAGCAGATCAAGAGACCCAGTACTTC. It translates to CASRTGLADQETQYF.